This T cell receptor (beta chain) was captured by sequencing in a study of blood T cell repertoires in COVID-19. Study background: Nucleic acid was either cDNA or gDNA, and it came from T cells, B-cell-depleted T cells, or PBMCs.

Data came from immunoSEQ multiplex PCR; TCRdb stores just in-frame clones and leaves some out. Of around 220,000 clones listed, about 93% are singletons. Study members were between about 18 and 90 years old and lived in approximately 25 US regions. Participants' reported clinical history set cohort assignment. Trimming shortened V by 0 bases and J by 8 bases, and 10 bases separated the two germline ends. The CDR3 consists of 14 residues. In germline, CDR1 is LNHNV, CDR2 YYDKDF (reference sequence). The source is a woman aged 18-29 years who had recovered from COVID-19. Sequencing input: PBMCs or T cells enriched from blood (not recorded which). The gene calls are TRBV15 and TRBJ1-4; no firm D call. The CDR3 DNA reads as TGTGCCACCAGCAGAGACCTAAAAGAGGAAAAACTGTTTTTT. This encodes CATSRDLKEEKLFF.